A single sample gave rise to the 4 T cell receptor beta chains below, sequenced in a study of cytomegalovirus exposure and HLA in healthy donors. The PCR made use of 60 Vbeta and 13 Jbeta primers. Sequencing used immunoSEQ multiplex PCR; TCRdb keeps in-frame clones, though not all of them. This sample has 200,000 to 300,000 clones, with roughly 81% found just once. Sequencing was performed on PBMCs. The receptors come from a woman between 40 and 55 years old in good health and CMV-seropositive.

This rearrangement joins TRBV6-5 to TRBJ2-7; 7 bases match TRBD2. CDR3 length: 14 residues. With 2 bases clipped from V and 4 bases from J, the junction kept 5 bases outside the gene matches. Looked up from germline, CDR1 is MNHEY and CDR2 is SVGAGI. The CDR3: CASSYGQGLYEQYF. Here the CDR3 DNA reads TGTGCCAGCAGTTACGGGCAGGGACTATACGAGCAGTACTTC.

The chain has TRBV19 and TRBJ2-3; D uncertain. V was clipped by 1 base and J by 4 bases, with 9 bases between them. The CDR3 sequence is 14 residues long. Germline CDR1 LNHDA, CDR2 SQIVND (reference sequence). The CDR3 DNA sequence: TGTGCCAGTAGTATAGTGGGCAGCCCAGATACGCAGTATTTT. Its protein product is CASSIVGSPDTQYF.

V usage is TRBV12-5 and J usage is TRBJ2-7; D is uncertain. The CDR3 is 12 residues long. Germline V gene lookup returns CDR1 LGHNT and CDR2 FRNRAP. V lost 1 base and J lost 2, with 3 bases in between. In nucleotides, the CDR3 is TGTGCTAGTGGTTTGGGGCCCTACGAGCAGTACTTC. Translated, it gives CASGLGPYEQYF. Full variable domain (rest looked up from reference TRBV12-5 and TRBJ2-7): DARVTQTPRHKVTEMGQEVTMRCQPILGHNTVFWYRQTMMQGLELLAYFRNRAPLDDSGMPKDRFSAEMPDATLATLKIQPSEPRDSAVYFCASGLGPYEQYFGPGTRLTVT.

This sequence joins TRBV19 and TRBJ1-5; D gene uncertain. V dropped 5 bases and J dropped 0 bases, with 11 bases sitting between them. Germline V gene sequence: CDR1 LNHDA, CDR2 SQIVND (reference sequence). CDR3 length: 15 amino acids. The CDR3 loop is CASSLTGNSNQPQHF. As DNA, the CDR3 is TGTGCCAGTAGTCTCACCGGGAATAGCAATCAGCCCCAGCATTTT.